This entry lists 6 T cell receptor beta chains sequenced from one sample in a study of shared clonotypes between healthy human individuals. Sequencing was performed with immunoSEQ multiplex PCR; in TCRdb, only in-frame clones are kept and a portion is missing. The table shows just over 2,000,000 clones, with 95% occurring only once. The sample consisted of naive CD4+ T cells sorted from blood. Subset meaning: CD45RA+ positively selected. These TCRs come from a man aged 18 to 29 in good health.

Turning to this clone: Other DNA sequences from this sample encode an identical CDR3 as well. The chain has TRBV6-5 and TRBJ1-1, with TRBD1 as a possible D gene (5 bases). Germline V CDR1 and CDR2: MNHEY, SVGAGI. The CDR3 consists of 14 residues. Trimming cost V 4 bases and J 1 base, with 10 bases left between them. The CDR3 loop reads CASSSPTGNTEAFF. The CDR3 DNA follows: TGTGCCAGCAGTTCCCCCACAGGGAACACTGAAGCTTTCTTT.

As regards this clone: Different DNA sequences within this sample yield the same CDR3. This chain joins TRBV5-1 and TRBJ2-1, with 10 bases aligning to TRBD1. The CDR3 spans 15 residues. Germline V CDR1 and CDR2: SGHRS, YFSETQ. Unmatched junction bases numbered 4, after V lost 4 bases and J lost 3 bases. The CDR3 protein is CASSPGTGVYNEQFF. The CDR3 DNA sequence: TGCGCCAGCAGCCCGGGGACAGGGGTCTACAATGAGCAGTTCTTC.

Regarding this clone: The sample contains more than one DNA sequence encoding this CDR3. CDR3 nucleotide sequence: TGTGCCAGCAGTGCACAACAAGAGACCCAGTACTTC. Translation: CASSAQQETQYF. The chain joins TRBV2 to TRBJ2-5, with D uncertain. V was clipped by 4 bases and J by 2 bases, with 5 bases between them. The CDR3 is 12 residues long. Germline loops: CDR1 SNHLY, CDR2 FYNNEI.

This clone has a single count. V usage is TRBV29-1 and J usage is TRBJ1-4; TRBD1 matches 8 bases. Germline CDR1 is SQVTM and CDR2 is ANQGSEA. This CDR3 region has 12 residues. V shed 4 bases, J shed 13 bases, and the junction held 8 bases outside the gene matches. CDR3 DNA: TGCAGCGTTGCGTTAAAGGGACAGGCACTGTTTTTT. Translated: CSVALKGQALFF.

This chain links TRBV30 with TRBJ1-1; D is undetermined. Germline CDR1 is GTSNPN and CDR2 is SVGIG (reference sequence). CDR3 length: 13 residues. Trimming stripped 3 bases from V and 3 bases from J, with 11 bases between. CDR3: CAWREAGDTEAFF. CDR3 DNA: TGTGCCTGGAGGGAAGCTGGCGACACTGAAGCTTTCTTT. Together with reference TRBV30 and TRBJ1-1, the CDR3 gives the full variable domain: SQTIHQWPATLVQPVGSPLSLECTVEGTSNPNLYWYRQAAGRGLQLLFYSVGIGQISSEVPQNLSASRPQDRQFILSSKKLLLSDSGFYLCAWREAGDTEAFFGQGTRLTVV.

The J gene is TRBJ1-1, the V gene TRBV7-9, with D uncertain. Trimming left V 6 bases short and J 7 bases short, with 12 bases between. Germline CDR1 and CDR2: SEHNR and FQNEAQ (reference sequence). This CDR3 is built from 12 residues. The CDR3 DNA reads TGTGCCAGCAGATACCTAGGCAGTGAAGCTTTCTTT. Translating it yields CASRYLGSEAFF.